Shown below are 24 T cell receptor beta chains from a single sample sequenced in a study of metastatic and nonmetastatic thyroid tumors. The entire patient cohort was treatment-naive prior to thyroid surgery. TCRdb re-called clones via MiXCR from the PCR reads. The sample lists 20,000 to 25,000 clones; around 20% were seen once. Source material: blood. The receptors were gathered from a female donor with papillary thyroid cancer or a benign thyroid nodule (not recorded which). Some clones in this sample may be carry-over from other donors' samples.

There are many counts of this clone. The rearrangement uses TRBV5-1 and TRBJ2-7; 11 nucleotides match TRBD2. Germline values: CDR1 SGHRS, CDR2 YFSETQ. The CDR3 consists of 14 residues. After removal of 3 bases from V and 5 bases from J, the junction contained 4 bases not matched to a gene. The CDR3 reads CASSSTSGSNEQYF. The CDR3 nucleotides are TGCGCCAGCAGCTCCACTAGCGGGAGTAACGAGCAGTACTTC.

Many counts were recorded for this clone. This sequence joins TRBV20-1 and TRBJ2-3; D uncertain. V was cut by 5 bases and J by 4 bases, with 10 bases left in between. This CDR3 spans 12 amino acids. Germline CDR1 is DFQATT and CDR2 is SNEGSKA (reference sequence). The CDR3 protein is CSAWIESDTQYF. CDR3 sequence (DNA): TGCAGTGCTTGGATAGAGTCAGATACGCAGTATTTT.

This clone was seen at least ten times. V gene TRBV20-1 combines with J gene TRBJ1-4; D may be TRBD1 (6 bases). CDR1 and CDR2 from the germline V gene are DFQATT and SNEGSKA (reference sequence). This CDR3 is built from 14 residues. V lost 0 bases to trimming and J lost 8 bases, with 13 bases between them. CDR3 DNA: TGCAGTGCTAGAGACAGGGGACTAAGGGAAAAACTGTTTTTT. This encodes CSARDRGLREKLFF.

This clone showed up many times. The V and J genes are TRBV18 and TRBJ1-6, with D perhaps TRBD1 (6 bases). The germline CDR1 and CDR2 sequences are KGHSH and LQKENI. Trimming took 2 bases from V and 10 from J, leaving 15 bases between them. The CDR3 contains 15 residues. The CDR3 loop reads CASSPWGREGSPLHF. Written as DNA, the CDR3 is TGTGCCAGCTCACCATGGGGGCGAGAGGGATCACCCCTCCACTTT. The variable domain in full, completed from reference TRBV18 and TRBJ1-6, reads NAGVMQNPRHLVRRRGQEARLRCSPMKGHSHVYWYRQLPEEGLKFMVYLQKENIIDESGMPKERFSAEFPKEGPSILRIQQVVRGDSAAYFCASSPWGREGSPLHFGNGTRLTVT.

This clone was counted at least ten times. The chain recombines TRBV5-1 with TRBJ1-6; 7 nucleotides align to TRBD1. Unmatched junction bases numbered 5, after V lost 4 bases and J lost 7 bases. CDR1 is SGHRS, CDR2 YFSETQ, per germline. The CDR3 is made up of 14 amino acids. The CDR3 nucleotides are TGCGCCAGCAGCCTGGGACAGACAAATTCACCCCTCCACTTT. It translates to CASSLGQTNSPLHF.

Worth noting for this clone: An end of the junction differs from the germline gene, which may be a read error. The chain links TRBV20-1 to TRBJ1-2, with D unclear. Per germline, CDR1 DFQATT and CDR2 SNEGSKA (reference sequence). CDR3 size: 14 residues. CDR3 amino acids: CSARYSIANYGHTF. DNA for the CDR3: TGCAGTGCCAGATACAGCATAGCTAACTATGGCCACACCTTC.

The genes are TRBV7-6 and TRBJ1-2; D may be TRBD1 (6 bases). Trimming stripped 7 bases from V and 8 bases from J, with 20 bases between. CDR1 SGHVS and CDR2 FNYEAQ come from the germline V gene. The CDR3 totals 14 residues. CDR3 protein: CASTPLRGGHGYTF. For the CDR3, the DNA is TGTGCCAGCACCCCTTTAAGGGGGGGGCACGGCTACACCTTC.

This clone was detected ten times or more. This chain uses TRBV19 with TRBJ1-4, with TRBD1 as a possible D gene (5 bases). V lost 4 bases and J lost 5, with 14 bases in between. The CDR3 contains 15 residues. CDR1 and CDR2 from the germline V gene are LNHDA and SQIVND (reference sequence). The DNA for the CDR3 is TGTGCCAGTAGTAATCCGGGACGGAGGAATGAAAAACTGTTTTTT. Amino acids: CASSNPGRRNEKLFF.

This clone was counted many times. The J gene is TRBJ1-4, the V gene TRBV19, with 8 bases that match TRBD1. Germline CDR1 is LNHDA and CDR2 is SQIVND (reference sequence). Trimming took 3 bases from V and 7 from J; bases not matched to a gene: 7. There are 15 residues in the CDR3. CDR3 in amino acids: CASSISGGWGEKLFF. The CDR3, as DNA: TGTGCCAGTAGTATCTCAGGGGGCTGGGGTGAAAAACTGTTTTTT.

On this clone itself: Being one base from a much bigger clone, this may be a read error. Within the sample, other DNA sequences also encode this same CDR3. The rearrangement links TRBV14 to TRBJ2-4; D unresolved. V was trimmed by 4 bases and J by 14 bases, leaving 12 bases between them. Per the germline V gene, CDR1 is SGHDN and CDR2 is FVKESK. The CDR3 contains 11 residues. The DNA of the CDR3 is TGTGCCAGCAGCCTCGGTACACAAAAGTACTTC. This sequence encodes CASSLGTQKYF.

This chain connects TRBV20-1 to TRBJ2-1; 9 nucleotides align to TRBD1. Germline V gene sequence: CDR1 DFQATT, CDR2 SNEGSKA (reference sequence). J was trimmed by 3 bases and V by 6 bases; bases with no gene match: 6. The CDR3 is 14 amino acids. The CDR3 loop is CSATPGQGYNEQFF. CDR3 DNA sequence: TGCAGTGCCACCCCGGGACAGGGCTACAATGAGCAGTTCTTC.

This clone was seen ten or more times. The chain uses TRBV19 and TRBJ1-5, with TRBD1 matching 8 bases. With 6 bases clipped from V and 0 bases from J, the junction kept 4 bases outside the gene matches. Germline V CDR1 and CDR2: LNHDA, SQIVND (reference sequence). The CDR3 has 15 residues. The CDR3 here is CASRYRGISNQPQHF. The CDR3 DNA reads as TGTGCCAGTAGATACAGGGGGATTAGCAATCAGCCCCAGCATTTT.

The chain carries TRBV20-1 and TRBJ2-2; a weak D match, TRBD1 (6 bases). The CDR3 is 15 residues long. Looked up from germline, CDR1 is DFQATT and CDR2 is SNEGSKA (reference sequence). Between the trimmed V and J ends, which lost 5 bases and 9 bases, there was a span of 22 bases. The CDR3 DNA reads as TGCAGTGCTGGGGAGTCATGGGTGGGGGCCTGGGAGCTGTTTTTT. Its translation: CSAGESWVGAWELFF.

This clone has only a few counts. The junction shows a germline mismatch at one end, possibly a read error. V and J are TRBV6-5 and TRBJ2-1; a possible D gene is TRBD2 (6 bases). Germline CDR1 and CDR2: MNHEY and SVGAGI. The CDR3 runs to 17 residues. CDR3 coding DNA: TGTGCCAGCAGTTACCCATTGCCAGGCGGGGCCTACAATGAGCAGTTATTC. As protein: CASSYPLPGGAYNEQLF.

This clone was detected ten times or more. CDR3 sequence: CASSSGRPPSSTDTQYF. The CDR3 DNA is TGTGCCAGCAGCTCGGGACGTCCACCTTCTAGCACAGATACGCAGTATTTT. The gene calls are TRBV7-2 and TRBJ2-3, with D tentatively TRBD1 or TRBD2 (5 bases each). The CDR3 extends over 17 amino acids. Germline V gene data show CDR1 as SGHTA and CDR2 as FQGNSA. V was trimmed by 4 bases and J by 0 bases, leaving 17 bases between them. Together with reference TRBV7-2 and TRBJ2-3, the CDR3 gives the full variable domain: GAGVSQSPSNKVTEKGKDVELRCDPISGHTALYWYRQSLGQGLEFLIYFQGNSAPDKSGLPSDRFSAERTGGSVSTLTIQRTQQEDSAVYLCASSSGRPPSSTDTQYFGPGTRLTVL.

This clone showed up many times. The V call is TRBV10-3, the J call TRBJ1-4, with D uncertain. The CDR3 is 13 amino acids. The V gene's germline CDR1 is ENHRY and CDR2 SYGVKD. The V end was cut by 8 bases, the J end by 5 bases, with 12 bases between. The CDR3 loop is CAIHEQPNEKLFF. CDR3 sequence (DNA): TGTGCCATCCACGAACAGCCGAATGAAAAACTGTTTTTT.

Many counts were recorded for this clone. This chain joins TRBV30 and TRBJ2-5; TRBD1 agrees at 9 bases. The CDR3 consists of 13 residues. J gave up 4 bases and V 5 bases, and 5 bases lay outside the gene matches. Germline V gene data show CDR1 as GTSNPN and CDR2 as SVGIG (reference sequence). The CDR3 coding sequence is TGTGCCTGGGGACAGGGGATTTCAGAGACCCAGTACTTC. It is translated as CAWGQGISETQYF.

This clone was counted at least ten times. The gene calls are TRBV13 and TRBJ1-2; 8 bases fit TRBD1. V shed 5 bases and J 0 bases; nucleotides not matched to a gene: 11. CDR1 is PRHDT, CDR2 FYEKMQ, per germline (reference sequence). The CDR3 consists of 17 residues. In DNA, the CDR3 is TGTGCCAGCAGCGCAGTATCGGGACAGGAAGCTAACTATGGCTACACCTTC. Amino acid sequence: CASSAVSGQEANYGYTF.

This clone was observed a handful of times. Other nucleotide sequences from this sample produce the same CDR3. The chain is built from TRBV5-6 and TRBJ2-1; no clear D. The V end was cut by 2 bases, the J end by 6 bases, with 9 bases between. Germline V gene lookup returns CDR1 SGHDT and CDR2 YYEEEE. The CDR3 consists of 13 residues. The CDR3 is CASSLIPTNEQFF. The CDR3 DNA is TGTGCCAGCAGCTTAATCCCTACCAATGAGCAGTTCTTC. Full variable domain (missing parts from reference TRBV5-6 and TRBJ2-1): DAGVTQSPTHLIKTRGQQVTLRCSPKSGHDTVSWYQQALGQGPQFIFQYYEEEERQRGNFPDRFSGHQFPNYSSELNVNALLLGDSALYLCASSLIPTNEQFFGPGTRLTVL.

This clone has at least ten counts. As DNA, the CDR3 is TGTGCCAGCAGCTTGGAGTGGCCTGGGGCCAACGTCCTGACTTTC. Encoded protein: CASSLEWPGANVLTF. The chain combines TRBV5-5 with TRBJ2-6; D gene unclear. Germline V gene lookup returns CDR1 SGHKS and CDR2 YYEKEE (reference sequence). V was pared by 0 bases and J by 2 bases, with 6 bases between. This CDR3 spans 15 amino acids.

This clone was seen many times. The chain links TRBV4-1 to TRBJ1-1, with 8 bases that match TRBD1. The CDR3 runs 14 residues. The V segment lost 4 bases and the J segment 8 bases; nucleotides outside the gene matches: 9. Per the germline V gene, CDR1 is MGHRA and CDR2 is YSYEKL. This CDR3 is CASSRTGQGEEAFF. The CDR3 DNA is TGCGCCAGCAGCCGGACTGGACAGGGTGAGGAAGCTTTCTTT.

This clone has at least ten counts. The chain recombines TRBV3-1 with TRBJ1-1; TRBD1 aligns across 10 bases. Germline CDR1 is LGHDT and CDR2 is YNNKEL (reference sequence). The CDR3 sequence is 15 residues long. The V segment lost 4 bases and the J segment 5 bases; nucleotides outside the gene matches: 7. The CDR3 protein is CASSPRQGASTEAFF. The CDR3 DNA follows: TGTGCCAGCAGCCCGCGACAGGGGGCGAGTACTGAAGCTTTCTTT.

There are many counts of this clone. This rearrangement joins TRBV20-1 to TRBJ2-3, with unresolved D. CDR3 length equals 13 residues. Germline CDR1 and CDR2: DFQATT and SNEGSKA (reference sequence). Deletions cut 1 base from V and 2 bases from J, with 7 bases between. CDR3 amino acids: CSARGPSTDTQYF. The CDR3 coding sequence is TGCAGTGCTAGAGGCCCATCCACAGATACGCAGTATTTT.

Relative to its sample, this clone is medium-sized. The chain employs TRBV19 and TRBJ1-5; the D gene is possibly TRBD1 (5 bases). The V end lost 7 bases, the J end lost 3 bases, and 22 bases lay between the germline ends. This CDR3 contains 17 residues. Germline V CDR1 and CDR2: LNHDA, SQIVND (reference sequence). CDR3 bases: TGTGCCAGTACCAAACTCCCCCCCGGGACTATCAATCAGCCCCAGCATTTT. It specifies CASTKLPPGTINQPQHF.